This T cell receptor beta chain was sequenced in a study of cytomegalovirus exposure and HLA in healthy donors. This clone was counted only a few times. This CDR3 region has 14 residues. Germline lookup yields CDR1 SGHNT and CDR2 YYREEE (reference sequence). V was trimmed by 5 bases and J by 8 bases, leaving 17 bases between them. 60 Vbeta and 13 Jbeta primers were used in PCR. Repertoires were generated with immunoSEQ multiplex PCR, while TCRdb's copy carries only in-frame clones and drops some. This sample carries some 120,000 clones, about 8% of them seen once, and the ten largest clones take 6%. The gene calls are TRBV5-4 and TRBJ2-1; no firm D call. This receptor was identified in a woman in her thirties or forties in good health and CMV-seropositive. Sequenced: PBMCs. CDR3 nucleotides: TGTGCCAGCAGTTTAGCCGGGTCCGGCCATGAGCAGTTCTTC. Protein sequence: CASSLAGSGHEQFF.